What follows are 29 T cell receptor beta chains derived from one specimen sequenced in a study of cytomegalovirus exposure and HLA in healthy donors. 60 Vbeta and 13 Jbeta primers were used in PCR. TCRdb's table, derived via immunoSEQ multiplex PCR, lists solely in-frame clones and lacks some. The sample holds hundreds of thousands of clones, around two thirds seen once. Sequenced sample: PBMCs. The receptors were sampled from a female donor in good health and CMV-seronegative.

The genes are TRBV18 and TRBJ1-5, with no clear D. Germline V CDR1 and CDR2: KGHSH, LQKENI. The CDR3 sequence is 15 residues long. V lost 3 bases and J 5 bases, leaving 14 bases between the germline ends. The CDR3 region is CASSPGGIHDQPQHF. In DNA, the CDR3 is TGTGCCAGCTCACCCGGCGGGATACACGATCAGCCCCAGCATTTT.

This clone was observed a single time. The rearrangement uses TRBV6-5 and TRBJ2-5, with D possibly matching TRBD1 (6 bases). The germline CDR1 and CDR2 sequences are MNHEY and SVGAGI. The CDR3 length is 15 residues. Trimming left V 1 base short and J 4 bases short, with 13 bases between. The CDR3 nucleotides are TGTGCCAGCAGTTACTTCAGGACAGATTCAGAGACCCAGTACTTC. Protein product: CASSYFRTDSETQYF.

The chain combines TRBV18 with TRBJ1-6; the match to TRBD1 covers 7 bases. This CDR3 is 16 amino acids long. The V segment lost 3 bases and the J segment 6 bases; nucleotides outside the gene matches: 8. Germline V gene sequence: CDR1 KGHSH, CDR2 LQKENI. In DNA form, the CDR3 reads TGTGCCAGCTCACCGGACCGGGACAGCCCTAATTCACCCCTCCACTTT. It codes for CASSPDRDSPNSPLHF.

The chain employs TRBV28 and TRBJ2-1; 9 nucleotides agree with TRBD2. The CDR3 is 14 amino acids. After removal of 4 bases from V and 9 bases from J, the junction contained 7 bases not matched to a gene. CDR1 is MDHEN, CDR2 SYDVKM, per germline. DNA for the CDR3: TGTGCCAGCAGTTCGATAGCGGGAGTTATTGAGCAGTTCTTC. Translation gives CASSSIAGVIEQFF.

This chain joins TRBV12-5 and TRBJ2-1, with 10 bases aligning to TRBD2. Germline CDR1 is LGHNT and CDR2 is FRNRAP. V shed 4 bases and J 7 bases; nucleotides not matched to a gene: 10. This CDR3 comprises 16 residues. The CDR3 protein is CASGSTLLAGVNEQFF. The CDR3 coding sequence is TGTGCTAGTGGTTCCACCCTCCTAGCGGGAGTGAATGAGCAGTTCTTC.

The chain is built from TRBV2 and TRBJ2-1; TRBD2 aligns across 9 bases. The V gene end was trimmed by 2 bases and the J gene end by 2 bases; junction bases not matched to a gene: 4. Germline CDR1 is SNHLY and CDR2 is FYNNEI. CDR3 length equals 16 residues. For the CDR3, the DNA is TGTGCCAGCAGTGAAAGGTTAGCGGGAGCCTACAATGAGCAGTTCTTC. This codes for CASSERLAGAYNEQFF.

This chain uses TRBV4-1 with TRBJ1-5, with a weak D call TRBD1 (5 bases). Deletions cut 0 bases from V and 10 bases from J, with 10 bases between. Germline assignment: CDR1 MGHRA and CDR2 YSYEKL. There are 13 residues in the CDR3. The CDR3 sequence is CASSQDLGGPQHF. The CDR3 DNA reads TGCGCCAGCAGCCAAGACTTGGGGGGACCCCAGCATTTT.

J is TRBJ2-7 and V is TRBV19; 8 bases are a match to TRBD2. Looked up from germline, CDR1 is LNHDA and CDR2 is SQIVND (reference sequence). This CDR3 spans 14 amino acids. V dropped 1 base and J dropped 4; count of bases not matched to a gene: 3. The CDR3 protein is CASSIAGRDYEQYF. The CDR3, as DNA: TGTGCCAGTAGTATAGCCGGGAGGGATTACGAGCAGTACTTC.

In its sample, this clone was seen a few times. This chain connects TRBV4-1 to TRBJ1-2; the D is unclear. Germline V gene sequence: CDR1 MGHRA, CDR2 YSYEKL. Trimming left V 8 bases short and J 1 base short, with 5 bases between. The CDR3 sequence is 11 residues long. CDR3 sequence: CASRSNYGYTF. The CDR3 coding sequence is TGCGCCAGCCGGAGTAACTATGGCTACACCTTC.

The CDR3 DNA is TGTGCCAGCAGTTACACAGGGCCGGGTGGCACAGATACGCAGTATTTT. Protein sequence: CASSYTGPGGTDTQYF. The V gene is TRBV27, the J gene TRBJ2-3, with D maybe TRBD1 (6 bases). The CDR3 sequence is 16 residues long. Trimming stripped 4 bases from V and 1 base from J, with 15 bases between. Germline V gene data show CDR1 as MNHEY and CDR2 as SMNVEV (reference sequence).

The chain employs TRBV19 and TRBJ2-7, with 9 bases lining up with TRBD1. Germline values: CDR1 LNHDA, CDR2 SQIVND (reference sequence). V lost 10 bases and J lost 0; bases outside the gene matches: 10. CDR3 length equals 15 residues. The CDR3: CATTTGTGSSYEQYF. The CDR3 coding sequence is TGTGCCACCACGACCGGGACAGGGAGCTCCTACGAGCAGTACTTC.

The rearrangement joins TRBV19 to TRBJ2-7; 9 bases are a match to TRBD2. Germline assignment: CDR1 LNHDA and CDR2 SQIVND (reference sequence). Germline trimming cut 6 bases from V and 4 bases from J; bases unmatched to any gene: 13. The CDR3 extends over 16 amino acids. CDR3 DNA sequence: TGTGCCAGTAGCCGCTATAGCGGGAGTTCTGTTTACGAGCAGTACTTC. Translated: CASSRYSGSSVYEQYF.

This chain uses TRBV12-5 with TRBJ2-7; 9 positions match TRBD1. Germline V gene sequence: CDR1 LGHNT, CDR2 FRNRAP. Losses at the gene ends were 3 bases for V and 6 bases for J; bases not matched to a gene: 6. The CDR3 extends over 14 amino acids. The CDR3 DNA follows: TGTGCTAGTGGTTTAACAGGGGGCATAGTCGAGCAGTACTTC. As protein: CASGLTGGIVEQYF.

This clone is a singleton in its sample. The chain combines TRBV30 with TRBJ2-5, with 11 positions matching TRBD2. The DNA end is more similar to TRBJ2-7, so the J call may be wrong. CDR1 is GTSNPN and CDR2 is SVGIG in the germline V gene (reference sequence). CDR3 length: 16 amino acids. CDR3 protein: CAWSGGTGTSGYEQYF. The CDR3 bases are TGTGCCTGGAGCGGTGGAACCGGGACTAGCGGCTACGAGCAGTACTTC.

This rearrangement joins TRBV11-2 to TRBJ2-7, with 9 nucleotides matching TRBD1. With V trimmed by 1 base and J by 1 base, 2 bases remained unmatched. From germline, CDR1 is SGHAT and CDR2 FQNNGV. CDR3 size: 15 residues. CDR3 sequence (DNA): TGTGCCAGCAGCTTAGTGGGACAGGGATCCTACGAGCAGTACTTC. Protein sequence: CASSLVGQGSYEQYF.

The chain combines TRBV28 with TRBJ2-3; tentatively, D is TRBD1 (5 bases). Germline-derived CDR1 and CDR2 are MDHEN and SYDVKM. V lost 5 bases and J lost 0, with 24 bases in between. This CDR3 has 19 residues. Here the CDR3 reads CASSLTVLRPLHSTDTQYF. CDR3 coding DNA: TGTGCCAGCAGTCTGACAGTCTTGCGCCCCCTTCATAGCACAGATACGCAGTATTTT.

Concerning this clone: Sequence at one end of the junction differs from germline and may be a read error. V gene TRBV10-2 combines with J gene TRBJ2-1; 11 bases are shared with TRBD2. This CDR3 is built from 14 residues. Per the germline V gene, CDR1 is WSHSY and CDR2 is SAAADI. The CDR3: CASSESTSGNGQFF. The CDR3 DNA reads TGCGCCAGCAGTGAGTCGACTAGCGGGAATGGGCAGTTCTTC.

The chain employs TRBV7-9 and TRBJ2-1, with 11 bases matching TRBD1. In germline, CDR1 is SEHNR, CDR2 FQNEAQ (reference sequence). This CDR3 has 15 amino acids. The ends lost 7 bases at V and 7 bases at J; junction bases unmatched: 9. The CDR3 bases are TGTGCCAGCACCTGGGGCGGGACAGGGGGGAATGAGCAGTTCTTC. Translated, it gives CASTWGGTGGNEQFF.

This clone was detected once. V gene TRBV6-5 combines with J gene TRBJ2-5, with TRBD2 matching 9 bases. The germline gives CDR1 MNHEY, CDR2 SVGAGI. This CDR3 has 16 amino acids. Trimming took 0 bases from V and 4 from J; bases not matched to a gene: 6. Written as DNA, the CDR3 is TGTGCCAGCAGTTACTCTGGAGTTAGCGGGAGAGAGACCCAGTACTTC. Protein product: CASSYSGVSGRETQYF.

The V call is TRBV28, the J call TRBJ2-7; perhaps TRBD1 as D (6 bases). This CDR3 is built from 13 residues. V lost 9 bases to trimming and J lost 6 bases, with 18 bases between them. Germline loops: CDR1 MDHEN, CDR2 SYDVKM. CDR3 in DNA: TGTGCCAGTCATTTGGACAGTGGGGGCGAGCAGTACTTC. Protein product: CASHLDSGGEQYF.

The J gene is TRBJ2-1, the V gene TRBV11-3, with TRBD2 matching over 8 bases. J gave up 7 bases and V 3 bases, and 8 bases lay outside the gene matches. The CDR3 is made up of 15 amino acids. Germline-derived CDR1 and CDR2 are SGHNT and YENEEA. The CDR3 here is CASSFFSLAENEQFF. The DNA for the CDR3 is TGTGCCAGCAGCTTCTTCTCACTAGCGGAAAATGAGCAGTTCTTC.

The V and J genes are TRBV28 and TRBJ2-7; 7 bases fit TRBD1. Germline CDR1 reads MDHEN; CDR2 reads SYDVKM. Trimming cost V 8 bases and J 0 bases; bases outside gene matches: 7. The CDR3 loop spans 14 amino acids. The CDR3 is CASGTRDSSYEQYF. The CDR3 bases are TGTGCCAGCGGGACCCGGGACAGCTCCTACGAGCAGTACTTC.

This clone was recorded only once. The chain is built from TRBV19 and TRBJ1-5, with D uncertain. The germline gives CDR1 LNHDA, CDR2 SQIVND (reference sequence). Trimming cost V 9 bases and J 1 base, with 10 bases left between them. The CDR3 is made up of 13 amino acids. CDR3 coding DNA: TGTGCCAGCCGGCGGCAGAGCAATCAGCCCCAGCATTTT. It codes for CASRRQSNQPQHF.

This clone was seen a few times. This chain links TRBV4-2 with TRBJ2-7, with a tentative D call TRBD2 (5 bases). The germline V gene encodes CDR1 LGHNA and CDR2 YNFKEQ. This CDR3 is 13 amino acids long. Trimming stripped 4 bases from V and 4 bases from J, with 11 bases between. CDR3 amino acids: CASSRELSYEQYF. For the CDR3, the DNA is TGTGCCAGCAGCCGGGAGTTAAGTTACGAGCAGTACTTC.

This sequence joins TRBV9 and TRBJ2-1; 8 nucleotides align to TRBD2. V lost 1 base to trimming and J lost 3 bases; unmatched junction nucleotides: 9. From germline, CDR1 is SGDLS and CDR2 YYNGEE. The CDR3 is 17 residues long. CDR3 DNA sequence: TGTGCCAGCAGCGTAACCCCAACTAGCGGTTTCTACAATGAGCAGTTCTTC. This encodes CASSVTPTSGFYNEQFF.

This clone was detected once. The rearrangement links TRBV28 to TRBJ2-1; 7 bases agree with TRBD2. Germline CDR1 is MDHEN and CDR2 is SYDVKM. The CDR3 totals 15 residues. The V gene end was trimmed by 3 bases and the J gene end by 6 bases; junction bases not matched to a gene: 8. The CDR3 coding sequence is TGTGCCAGCAGTTTTGACCTAGCGGTTTTCAATGAGCAGTTCTTC. The encoded protein is CASSFDLAVFNEQFF.

The genes are TRBV19 and TRBJ1-3; D uncertain. V lost 8 bases to trimming and J lost 0 bases, with 11 bases between them. From germline, CDR1 is LNHDA and CDR2 SQIVND (reference sequence). CDR3 length: 14 residues. This CDR3 is CASVPQSSGNTIYF. In nucleotides, the CDR3 is TGTGCCAGTGTACCACAGTCCTCTGGAAACACCATATATTTT.

This clone is a singleton in its sample. For the CDR3, the DNA is TGTGCCAGCAGTTACAGGACAGGAGGCTATGGCTACACCTTC. This sequence encodes CASSYRTGGYGYTF. The chain links TRBV27 to TRBJ1-2, with 7 nucleotides matching TRBD1. The V gene's germline CDR1 is MNHEY and CDR2 SMNVEV (reference sequence). The CDR3 extends over 14 amino acids. V was clipped by 4 bases and J by 4 bases; unmatched bases: 6.

This sequence joins TRBV30 and TRBJ1-6; D is perhaps TRBD1 (5 bases). The CDR3 loop spans 15 amino acids. Germline V gene data show CDR1 as GTSNPN and CDR2 as SVGIG (reference sequence). V lost 1 base and J 7 bases, leaving 14 bases between the germline ends. CDR3 protein: CAWSDYRSRNSPLHF. Written as DNA, the CDR3 is TGTGCCTGGAGTGATTACAGGTCGCGGAATTCACCCCTCCACTTT.